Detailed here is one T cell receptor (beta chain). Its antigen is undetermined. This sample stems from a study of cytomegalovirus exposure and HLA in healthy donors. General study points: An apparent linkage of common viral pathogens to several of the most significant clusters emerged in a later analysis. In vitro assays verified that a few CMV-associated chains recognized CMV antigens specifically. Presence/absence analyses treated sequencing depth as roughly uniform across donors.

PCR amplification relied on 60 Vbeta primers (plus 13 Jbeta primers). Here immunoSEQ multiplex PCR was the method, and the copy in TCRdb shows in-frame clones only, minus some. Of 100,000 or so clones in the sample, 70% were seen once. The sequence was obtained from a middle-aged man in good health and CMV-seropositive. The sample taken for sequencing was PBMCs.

The CDR3 DNA is TGTGCCAGCAGTCCCGGGACAGCATATAGCAATCAGCCCCAGCATTTT. Protein: CASSPGTAYSNQPQHF. This chain joins TRBV27 and TRBJ1-5, with 7 positions matching TRBD1. With 5 bases clipped from V and 0 bases from J, the junction kept 7 bases outside the gene matches. This CDR3 is 16 amino acids long. Germline V gene sequence: CDR1 MNHEY, CDR2 SMNVEV (reference sequence).